The 20 T cell receptor beta chains presented below share a single source sample, sequenced in a study of T-cell memory formation after mild COVID-19. TCRdb reprocessed the 5' RACE reads via MiXCR and lists one record per CDR3 protein. The repertoire includes a few hundred thousand distinct CDR3 sequences, 8% to 10% of them detected once, and 22% sits in the top ten. The sequenced sample was PBMCs or a T cell subset sorted from them (not recorded which). Receptors were obtained from a man in his late teens or twenties who had mild COVID-19 (a few samples of this study predate the infection). Cell type and time point are not known.

This chain joins TRBV12-3 or TRBV12-4 and TRBJ1-2; D remains ambiguous. The V gene lost 1 base and the J gene lost 4 bases, with 4 bases spanning the gap. This CDR3 region has 12 residues. CDR3 sequence: CASSLGRYGYTF. The CDR3 nucleotides are TGTGCCAGCAGTTTAGGACGCTATGGCTACACCTTC.

The chain recombines TRBV3-1 with TRBJ2-7; D gene unclear. This CDR3 spans 14 amino acids. In germline, CDR1 is LGHDT, CDR2 YNNKEL (reference sequence). Trimming removed 4 bases from V and 2 bases from J, with 12 bases in between. This chain's CDR3 is CASSLVLGTYEQYF. In DNA form, the CDR3 reads TGTGCCAGCAGCCTCGTATTAGGAACCTACGAGCAGTACTTC.

The sample holds a few counts of this clonotype. The gene calls are TRBV4-3 and TRBJ1-2; TRBD1 might be the D (5 bases). This CDR3 is 14 amino acids long. CDR1 and CDR2 from the germline V gene are LGHNA and YSLEER. Trimming removed 1 base at V and 8 bases at J, with 14 bases between. Here the CDR3 reads CASSQVEGAGGYTF. In nucleotides, the CDR3 is TGCGCCAGCAGCCAAGTGGAAGGGGCAGGAGGCTACACCTTC.

The table lists this clonotype with a few counts. The J gene is TRBJ2-1, the V gene TRBV9; 11 bases fit TRBD1. There are 15 residues in the CDR3. J lost 6 bases, V lost 0 bases, and 2 bases had no gene match. Germline assignment: CDR1 SGDLS and CDR2 YYNGEE. DNA of the CDR3: TGTGCCAGCAGCGTAGGGACAGGGGGCCTCAATGAGCAGTTCTTC. Translated, it gives CASSVGTGGLNEQFF.

This clonotype was observed a few times. J is TRBJ1-1 and V is TRBV20-1; 10 bases line up with TRBD1. The CDR3 totals 14 residues. Germline V lookup: CDR1 DFQATT, CDR2 SNEGSKA (reference sequence). V lost 6 bases to trimming and J lost 3 bases; unmatched junction nucleotides: 7. In DNA, the CDR3 is TGCAGTGCGCCCCGACAGGGGGCGGACACTGAAGCTTTCTTT. This codes for CSAPRQGADTEAFF.

This clonotype occurred a few times. The CDR3 DNA follows: TGCAGTGTGGGAGGGCCCGCTAACACTGAAGCTTTCTTT. Translating it yields CSVGGPANTEAFF. The chain joins TRBV20-1 to TRBJ1-1; D is uncertain. This CDR3 contains 13 residues. Per the germline V gene, CDR1 is DFQATT and CDR2 is SNEGSKA (reference sequence). Trimming shortened V by 7 bases and J by 2 bases, and 14 bases separated the two germline ends.

This clonotype was seen only a few times. This chain uses TRBV7-9 with TRBJ2-5, with D unresolved. Germline CDR1 and CDR2: SEHNR and FQNEAQ (reference sequence). V lost 3 bases, J lost 5 bases, and 7 bases lay in between. The CDR3 contains 12 residues. This CDR3 reads CASSFVRETQYF. The CDR3 DNA reads TGTGCCAGCAGCTTTGTACGGGAGACCCAGTACTTC.

The table lists this clonotype with a few counts. The chain recombines TRBV27 with TRBJ1-2; 9 bases align to TRBD1. The CDR3 consists of 14 residues. J lost 2 bases, V lost 7 bases, and 5 bases had no gene match. From germline, CDR1 is MNHEY and CDR2 SMNVEV (reference sequence). The chain's CDR3 is CASTGTGRNYGYTF. The CDR3 DNA reads as TGTGCCAGCACCGGGACAGGGAGGAACTATGGCTACACCTTC.

The rearrangement joins TRBV18 to TRBJ2-7, with TRBD1 identical over 8 bases. Germline CDR1 is KGHSH and CDR2 is LQKENI. This CDR3 is built from 14 residues. The V gene end was trimmed by 3 bases and the J gene end by 6 bases; junction bases not matched to a gene: 7. The CDR3 DNA follows: TGTGCCAGCTCACCGGACAGGGACCAGCCCGAGCAGTACTTC. Encoded protein: CASSPDRDQPEQYF.

The CDR3 reads CSAEQGWGTDTQYF. The CDR3, as DNA: TGCAGTGCCGAACAGGGTTGGGGGACCGATACGCAGTATTTT. J is TRBJ2-3 and V is TRBV20-1; TRBD1 might be the D (6 bases). CDR3 length equals 14 residues. From germline, CDR1 is DFQATT and CDR2 SNEGSKA (reference sequence). The V gene lost 6 bases and the J gene lost 6 bases, with 19 bases spanning the gap.

In its sample, this clonotype was seen many times. The chain links TRBV5-1 to TRBJ2-3; no clear D gene. Trimming stripped 2 bases from V and 4 bases from J, with 11 bases between. CDR3 length: 14 residues. Germline CDR1 is SGHRS and CDR2 is YFSETQ. The CDR3 loop is CASSLYVSADTQYF. CDR3 nucleotide sequence: TGCGCCAGCAGCTTATACGTGTCGGCAGATACGCAGTATTTT. Variable domain in full (rest from reference TRBV5-1 and TRBJ2-3): KAGVTQTPRYLIKTRGQQVTLSCSPISGHRSVSWYQQTPGQGLQFLFEYFSETQRNKGNFPGRFSGRQFSNSRSEMNVSTLELGDSALYLCASSLYVSADTQYFGPGTRLTVL.

There are many counts of this clonotype. V and J are TRBV7-2 and TRBJ2-1; no clear D. The CDR3 is made up of 13 amino acids. V dropped 1 base and J dropped 5 bases, with 6 bases sitting between them. Germline CDR1 and CDR2: SGHTA and FQGNSA. The CDR3 nucleotides are TGTGCCAGCAGCTTAGGCTGGGACAATGAGCAGTTCTTC. It encodes CASSLGWDNEQFF.

The CDR3 here is CASIWGASTDTQYF. The CDR3 DNA is TGTGCCAGCATCTGGGGGGCCAGCACAGATACGCAGTATTTT. The J gene is TRBJ2-3, the V gene TRBV6-1, with D perhaps assigned TRBD1 or TRBD2 (6 bases each). CDR3 length: 14 amino acids. The germline V gene encodes CDR1 MNHNS and CDR2 SASEGT. Deletions cut 7 bases from V and 0 bases from J, with 11 bases between.

This clonotype has more than one count but fewer than ten. This sequence joins TRBV6-5 and TRBJ2-1; D gene ambiguous. CDR3 length: 11 residues. Trimming removed 6 bases at V and 4 bases at J, with 4 bases between. CDR1 is MNHEY and CDR2 is SVGAGI in the germline V gene. CDR3 sequence reads: CASRNYNEQFF. The CDR3 DNA reads TGTGCCAGCAGGAATTACAATGAGCAGTTCTTC.

The rearrangement links TRBV7-2 to TRBJ2-3; no firm D call. V lost 2 bases and J lost 5, with 8 bases in between. The CDR3 loop spans 13 amino acids. Germline-derived CDR1 and CDR2 are SGHTA and FQGNSA. CDR3 loop: CASSLNRRDTQYF. The CDR3 nucleotides read TGTGCCAGCAGCTTAAATAGACGAGATACGCAGTATTTT.

The chain joins TRBV9 to TRBJ2-1, with D hard to call. Trimming left V 2 bases short and J 0 bases short, with 3 bases between. Per germline, CDR1 SGDLS and CDR2 YYNGEE. CDR3 length: 13 amino acids. CDR3 bases: TGTGCCAGCAGCGTGGGCTCCTACAATGAGCAGTTCTTC. Translation: CASSVGSYNEQFF.

V gene TRBV7-2 combines with J gene TRBJ2-3; D not resolved. This CDR3 has 13 amino acids. The germline V gene encodes CDR1 SGHTA and CDR2 FQGNSA. Trimming removed 6 bases at V and 2 bases at J, with 9 bases between. The CDR3 DNA reads TGTGCCAGCAGTTTCCCAGACACAGATACGCAGTATTTT. Translated: CASSFPDTDTQYF. The variable domain in full, completed from reference TRBV7-2 and TRBJ2-3, reads GAGVSQSPSNKVTEKGKDVELRCDPISGHTALYWYRQSLGQGLEFLIYFQGNSAPDKSGLPSDRFSAERTGGSVSTLTIQRTQQEDSAVYLCASSFPDTDTQYFGPGTRLTVL.

This clonotype was detected many times. The chain employs TRBV5-1 and TRBJ1-6; perhaps TRBD1 as D (5 bases). This CDR3 spans 16 amino acids. CDR1 is SGHRS and CDR2 is YFSETQ in the germline V gene. The germline V and J ends were trimmed by 0 bases and 8 bases, with 15 bases remaining between them. CDR3 coding DNA: TGCGCCAGCAGCTTGGAGGCTGGGGGGAGTTATTCACCCCTCCACTTT. Residues: CASSLEAGGSYSPLHF.

The chain joins TRBV4-3 to TRBJ2-7, with no clear D. The CDR3 runs to 14 residues. Germline CDR1 reads LGHNA; CDR2 reads YSLEER. The V end was cut by 3 bases, the J end by 1 base, with 10 bases between. CDR3: CASSQALGSYEQYV. Written as DNA, the CDR3 is TGCGCCAGCAGCCAGGCCTTAGGGTCCTACGAGCAGTACGTC.

The chain carries TRBV4-2 and TRBJ2-1; D gene ambiguous. CDR3 size: 12 residues. Germline CDR1 LGHNA, CDR2 YNFKEQ. The V gene lost 1 base and the J gene lost 8 bases, with 6 bases spanning the gap. The CDR3 spells CASSQVEDEQFF. For the CDR3, the DNA is TGTGCCAGCAGCCAAGTAGAGGATGAGCAGTTCTTC.